One sample yielded the 2 T cell receptor beta chains listed below, sequenced in a study of OX40 agonist ivuxolimab in advanced cancers. Generated by immunoSEQ multiplex PCR, the TCRdb table keeps only in-frame clones and is missing some. Of about 40,000 clones in the sample, approximately 86% were seen once. The source material was CD4+ or CD8+ T cells sorted from blood, sampled in a trial of the OX40 agonist ivuxolimab. These receptor sequences come from an adult with an advanced solid tumor such as melanoma, head and neck, liver or kidney cancer.

The chain has TRBV4-1 and TRBJ1-1; D ambiguous. V dropped 1 base and J dropped 0 bases, with 12 bases sitting between them. This CDR3 comprises 16 residues. Germline V lookup: CDR1 MGHRA, CDR2 YSYEKL. CDR3 protein: CASSQGVKDVNTEAFF. CDR3 sequence (DNA): TGCGCCAGCAGCCAAGGAGTGAAGGACGTGAACACTGAAGCTTTCTTT.

The CDR3 nucleotides are TGTGCCAGCAGCGTAGTCAGTGCCGCTAGCACAGATACGCAGTATTTT. Amino acid sequence: CASSVVSAASTDTQYF. V is TRBV9 and J is TRBJ2-3; D gene ambiguous. This CDR3 has 16 residues. The V end lost 0 bases, the J end lost 0 bases, and 11 bases lay between the germline ends. Germline lookup yields CDR1 SGDLS and CDR2 YYNGEE.